Listed below are T cell receptor beta chains from one sample, sequenced in a study of T cell repertoires in cytomegalovirus infection. Their target antigens are unknown. TCRdb analysed the reads with MiXCR anew, one entry per CDR3 protein. The repertoire holds approximately 910,000 distinct CDR3 sequences, with about a third as singletons. This specimen consisted of cultured CD8+ T cells from PBMCs, obtained from culture after CMV antigen stimulation. The source of these receptors is a human donor in good health (CMV status not recorded). Some clones in this sample may be carry-over from other donors' samples. The CDR3 runs from the conserved cysteine through the conserved F or W. D genes are given only for firm matches. Rows may omit the clone size; those that give it use once, few, many or a size class.

D	V	J	size	CDR3	DNA
TRBD1	TRBV29-1	TRBJ2-2	-	CSVDYRGNTGELFF	TGCAGCGTTGACTACAGGGGGAACACCGGGGAGCTGTTTTTT
TRBD1	TRBV7-9	TRBJ1-2	many	CASSFPGTAPNYGYTF	TGTGCCAGCAGCTTTCCGGGGACAGCCCCAAACTATGGCTACACCTTC
TRBD1	TRBV27	TRBJ2-2	-	CASSRGRDRNTGELFF	TGTGCCAGCAGCCGGGGTCGGGACAGAAACACCGGGGAGCTGTTTTTT
-	TRBV7-6	TRBJ2-3	-	CASSFARYTDTQYF	TGTGCCAGCAGCTTCGCCCGATACACAGATACGCAGTATTTT
-	TRBV11-2	TRBJ2-7	-	CASRLQGLDEYEQYF	TGTGCCAGCAGGCTGCAGGGGTTGGATGAGTACGAGCAGTACTTC
-	TRBV29-1	TRBJ2-5	-	CSVEMGLGETQYF	TGCAGCGTAGAGATGGGACTGGGAGAGACCCAGTACTTC
-	TRBV12-3/TRBV12-4	TRBJ2-5	many	CASSYTAVTQYF	TGTGCCAGCAGCTATACTGCCGTAACCCAGTACTTC
-	TRBV7-7	TRBJ2-1	-	CASSLQGFGSYNEQFF	TGTGCTAGCAGCTTGCAGGGGTTCGGGTCCTACAATGAGCAGTTCTTC
TRBD2	TRBV6-1	TRBJ2-7	few	CASSEASGPTYEQYF	TGTGCCAGCAGTGAAGCTAGCGGGCCCACCTACGAGCAGTACTTC
TRBD1	TRBV5-1	TRBJ2-7	-	CASRGTGGLHEQYF	TGCGCCAGCAGGGGGACAGGGGGCCTTCACGAGCAGTACTTC